Below are 17 T cell receptor beta chains sequenced from a single sample in a study of molecular identifiers for immune sequencing clone quantification. TCRdb recomputed calls from the PCR reads with MiXCR, one row per CDR3 protein. The sample carries approximately 550,000 distinct CDR3 sequences, around a fifth recorded once. Sequenced material: naive CD8+ T cells from blood, with Jurkat cell RNA spiked in. Subset meaning: FACS-sorted CD8+CD4-CCR7+CD45RA+ naive T cells. These receptors came from a human donor in good health. Some libraries in this study had Jurkat cell RNA spiked in.

This clonotype has just a few counts. The chain uses TRBV4-3 and TRBJ2-5; D perhaps matches TRBD2 (6 bases). V gave up 3 bases and J gave up 3 bases, with 17 bases separating them. The CDR3 is 16 amino acids. In germline, CDR1 is LGHNA, CDR2 YSLEER. Here the CDR3 DNA reads TGCGCCAGCAGCCAGGGTACGGGGGATATCAAAGAGACCCAGTACTTC. This sequence encodes CASSQGTGDIKETQYF.

The chain links TRBV7-6 to TRBJ2-2; TRBD2 aligns across 8 bases. Per the germline V gene, CDR1 is SGHVS and CDR2 is FNYEAQ. The junction had 8 bases not matched to a gene; V was cut back by 5 bases and J by 0 bases. The CDR3 contains 17 residues. DNA of the CDR3: TGTGCCAGCAGCATAAGACGCGGGGGGTCGAACACCGGGGAGCTGTTTTTT. Its protein product is CASSIRRGGSNTGELFF.

V usage is TRBV27 and J usage is TRBJ2-7; TRBD1 agrees at 7 bases. V lost 4 bases and J lost 3; bases outside the gene matches: 9. The CDR3 length is 15 residues. Germline CDR1 reads MNHEY; CDR2 reads SMNVEV (reference sequence). DNA of the CDR3: TGTGCCAGCAGTTCTCTCGACAGGGCTGACTACGAGCAGTACTTC. This sequence encodes CASSSLDRADYEQYF.

DNA for the CDR3: TGTGCCAGTAGTACTGGACAGAATATGAACACTGAAGCTTTCTTT. It encodes CASSTGQNMNTEAFF. V and J are TRBV19 and TRBJ1-1; a possible D gene is TRBD1 (6 bases). The CDR3 has 15 residues. Trimming stripped 4 bases from V and 0 bases from J, with 12 bases between. The germline CDR1 and CDR2 sequences are LNHDA and SQIVND (reference sequence).

This clonotype was counted only a few times. The gene calls are TRBV5-4 and TRBJ2-2, with D perhaps given as TRBD1 or TRBD2 (5 bases each). The V gene's germline CDR1 is SGHNT and CDR2 YYREEE (reference sequence). This CDR3 is 16 amino acids long. Trimming pared 6 bases from V and 4 bases from J, leaving 19 bases between. The CDR3 here is CASIAGAGLGTGELFF. DNA for the CDR3: TGTGCCAGCATCGCCGGGGCAGGGCTCGGCACCGGGGAGCTGTTTTTT.

As regards this clonotype: At one end, the junction sequence differs from germline, possibly due to a read error. The CDR3 loop is CASSSSRENQSQHF. The DNA for the CDR3 is TGTGCCAGCAGCTCTAGTAGGGAGAATCAGTCCCAGCATTTT. The V gene is TRBV7-9, the J gene TRBJ1-5; D is unclear. Germline V CDR1 and CDR2: SEHNR, FQNEAQ (reference sequence). CDR3 length: 14 residues.

The chain employs TRBV2 and TRBJ2-7; D ambiguous. Trimming left V 6 bases short and J 2 bases short, with 5 bases between. The CDR3 length is 11 residues. CDR1 is SNHLY, CDR2 FYNNEI, per germline. The CDR3: CASRSAYEQYF. The CDR3 nucleotides are TGTGCCAGCAGGTCGGCCTACGAGCAGTACTTC.

The rearrangement links TRBV30 to TRBJ2-3; 7 bases are a match to TRBD1. The CDR3 is made up of 13 amino acids. With V trimmed by 5 bases and J by 4 bases, 6 bases remained unmatched. Germline values: CDR1 GTSNPN, CDR2 SVGIG (reference sequence). The CDR3 bases are TGTGCCTGGGGACAGGCCTCGCCAGATACGCAGTATTTT. This codes for CAWGQASPDTQYF.

Only a few counts were recorded for this clonotype. The chain is built from TRBV6-6 and TRBJ2-3; 14 bases fit TRBD2. Germline assignment: CDR1 MNHNY and CDR2 SVGAGI (reference sequence). There are 20 residues in the CDR3. J was trimmed by 3 bases and V by 4 bases; bases with no gene match: 15. The CDR3 sequence: CASSLQIPPGLAGGTDTQYF. DNA for the CDR3: TGTGCCAGCAGTTTACAGATCCCCCCTGGACTAGCGGGGGGAACAGATACGCAGTATTTT.

A remark on this clonotype: With a much larger clone just one base away, this may be a read error. The V and J genes are TRBV7-6 and TRBJ1-1, with D perhaps matching TRBD1 (5 bases). The length of the CDR3 is 14 residues. The germline V gene encodes CDR1 SGHVS and CDR2 FNYEAQ. The CDR3 DNA reads as TGTGCCGGCAGCTTATCAGGGCCTGACACTGAAGCTTTCTTT. This gives the protein CAGSLSGPDTEAFF.

This clonotype appeared a few times. The V and J genes are TRBV19 and TRBJ2-7; tentative D call: TRBD1 (5 bases). Trimming stripped 5 bases from V and 3 bases from J, with 14 bases between. Germline CDR1 LNHDA, CDR2 SQIVND (reference sequence). The CDR3 extends over 14 amino acids. For the CDR3, the DNA is TGTGCCAGTAGTGCAACCCAGGGAATCTACGAGCAGTACTTC. As protein: CASSATQGIYEQYF. The variable domain in full, completed from reference TRBV19 and TRBJ2-7, reads DGGITQSPKYLFRKEGQNVTLSCEQNLNHDAMYWYRQDPGQGLRLIYYSQIVNDFQKGDIAEGYSVSREKKESFPLTVTSAQKNPTAFYLCASSATQGIYEQYFGPGTRLTVT.

Concerning this clonotype: A much larger clone is a single base away; this may be a read error. The rearrangement links TRBV2 to TRBJ1-1, with 7 bases fitting TRBD1. In germline, CDR1 is SNHLY, CDR2 FYNNEI. CDR3 size: 13 residues. This CDR3 reads CASSYRGWAETFF. The CDR3 coding sequence is TGTGCCAGCAGTTACAGGGGCTGGGCTGAAACTTTCTTT.

The chain links TRBV19 to TRBJ1-5; D remains ambiguous. The V end was cut by 5 bases, the J end by 2 bases, with 13 bases between. Germline V CDR1 and CDR2: LNHDA, SQIVND (reference sequence). The CDR3 loop spans 15 amino acids. The CDR3 loop reads CASSPYGLGNQPQHF. The CDR3 nucleotides are TGTGCCAGTAGTCCCTACGGGCTGGGCAATCAGCCCCAGCATTTT.

This clonotype was observed at least ten times. The V gene is TRBV4-3, the J gene TRBJ2-7; D is unresolved. The CDR3 length is 14 residues. V shed 0 bases and J shed 4 bases, with 10 bases lying between them. Germline V gene lookup returns CDR1 LGHNA and CDR2 YSLEER. This CDR3 is CASSQDLGRYEQYF. For the CDR3, the DNA is TGCGCCAGCAGCCAAGATCTGGGTCGGTACGAGCAGTACTTC.

This clonotype was counted at least ten times. The chain employs TRBV7-2 and TRBJ1-1; D uncertain. The V gene's germline CDR1 is SGHTA and CDR2 FQGNSA. The CDR3 is 14 amino acids. V shed 2 bases and J shed 4 bases, with 11 bases lying between them. CDR3: CASSLLTWGTEAFF. In DNA, the CDR3 is TGTGCCAGCAGCTTACTTACCTGGGGCACTGAAGCTTTCTTT.

In its sample, this clonotype was seen a few times. The chain joins TRBV6-6 to TRBJ1-2, with TRBD1 as a possible D gene (6 bases). The CDR3 extends over 16 amino acids. V was shortened by 0 bases and J by 8 bases, with 19 bases between the two germline ends. Germline assignment: CDR1 MNHNY and CDR2 SVGAGI (reference sequence). The CDR3 region has the DNA TGTGCCAGCAGTTACTCTAAACAGGGAACCTGGGCCGGCTACACCTTC. It encodes CASSYSKQGTWAGYTF.

As for this clonotype: At one end the junction does not follow the germline gene, possibly because of a read error. The CDR3 region is CAIGDETGVNEQFF. In DNA, the CDR3 is TGTGCCATCGGTGATGAGACAGGGGTGAATGAGCAGTTCTTC. V gene TRBV10-3 combines with J gene TRBJ2-1; 8 bases are shared with TRBD1. The CDR3 is 14 amino acids. Germline V CDR1 and CDR2: ENHRY, SYGVKD.